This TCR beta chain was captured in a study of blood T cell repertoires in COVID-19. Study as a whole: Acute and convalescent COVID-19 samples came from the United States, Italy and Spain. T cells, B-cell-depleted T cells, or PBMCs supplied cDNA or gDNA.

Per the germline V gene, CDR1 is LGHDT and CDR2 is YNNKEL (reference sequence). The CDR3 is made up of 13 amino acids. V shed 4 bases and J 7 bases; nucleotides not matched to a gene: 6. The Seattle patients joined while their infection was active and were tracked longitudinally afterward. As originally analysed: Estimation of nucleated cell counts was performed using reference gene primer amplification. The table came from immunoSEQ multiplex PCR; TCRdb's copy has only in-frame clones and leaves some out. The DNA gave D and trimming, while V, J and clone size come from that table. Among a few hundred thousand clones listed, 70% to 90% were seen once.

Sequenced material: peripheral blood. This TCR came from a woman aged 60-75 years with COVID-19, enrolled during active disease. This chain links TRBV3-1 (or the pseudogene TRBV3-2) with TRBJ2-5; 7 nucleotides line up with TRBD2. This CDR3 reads CASSPGLVRTQYF. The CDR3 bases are TGTGCCAGCAGCCCTGGACTAGTAAGGACCCAGTACTTC.